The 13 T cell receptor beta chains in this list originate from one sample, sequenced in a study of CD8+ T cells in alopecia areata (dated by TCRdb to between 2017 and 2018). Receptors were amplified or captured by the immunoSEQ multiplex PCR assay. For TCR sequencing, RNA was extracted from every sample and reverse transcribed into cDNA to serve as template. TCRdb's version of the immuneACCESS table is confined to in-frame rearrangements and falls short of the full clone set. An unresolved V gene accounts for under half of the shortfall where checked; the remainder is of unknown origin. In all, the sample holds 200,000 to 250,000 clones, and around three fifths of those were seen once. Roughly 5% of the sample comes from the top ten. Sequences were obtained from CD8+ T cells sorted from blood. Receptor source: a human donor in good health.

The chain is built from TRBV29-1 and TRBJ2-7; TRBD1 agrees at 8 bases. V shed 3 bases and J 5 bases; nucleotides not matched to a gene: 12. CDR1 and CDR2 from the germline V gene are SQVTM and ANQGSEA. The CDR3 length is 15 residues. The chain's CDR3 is CSVEGRQGRRHEQYF. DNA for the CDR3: TGCAGCGTTGAGGGCAGACAGGGGAGAAGGCACGAGCAGTACTTC.

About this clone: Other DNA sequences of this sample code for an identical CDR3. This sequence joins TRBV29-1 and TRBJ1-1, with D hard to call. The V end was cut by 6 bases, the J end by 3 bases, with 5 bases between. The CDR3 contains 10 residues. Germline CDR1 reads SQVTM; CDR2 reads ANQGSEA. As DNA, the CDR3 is TGCAGCGTCGAGGACACTGAAGCTTTCTTT. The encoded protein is CSVEDTEAFF. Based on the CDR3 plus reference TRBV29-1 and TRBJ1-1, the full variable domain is SAVISQKPSRDICQRGTSLTIQCQVDSQVTMMFWYRQQPGQSLTLIATANQGSEATYESGFVIDKFPISRPNLTFSTLTVSNMSPEDSSIYLCSVEDTEAFFGQGTRLTVV.

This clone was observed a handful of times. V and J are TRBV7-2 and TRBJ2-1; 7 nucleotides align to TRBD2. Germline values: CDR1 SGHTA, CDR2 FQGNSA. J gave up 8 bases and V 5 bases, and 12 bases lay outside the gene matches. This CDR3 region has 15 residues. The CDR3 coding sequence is TGTGCCAGCAGCCCCCACCCCGGACTAGACGATGAGCAGTTCTTC. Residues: CASSPHPGLDDEQFF.

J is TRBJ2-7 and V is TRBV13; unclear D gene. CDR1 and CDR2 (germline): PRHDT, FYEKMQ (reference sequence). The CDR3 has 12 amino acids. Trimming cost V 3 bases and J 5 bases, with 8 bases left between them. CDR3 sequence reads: CASSLGLDEQYF. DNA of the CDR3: TGTGCCAGCAGCTTGGGCCTTGACGAGCAGTACTTC. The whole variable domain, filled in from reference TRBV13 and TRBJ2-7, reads AAGVIQSPRHLIKEKRETATLKCYPIPRHDTVYWYQQGPGQDPQFLISFYEKMQSDKGSIPDRFSAQQFSDYHSELNMSSLELGDSALYFCASSLGLDEQYFGPGTRLTVT.

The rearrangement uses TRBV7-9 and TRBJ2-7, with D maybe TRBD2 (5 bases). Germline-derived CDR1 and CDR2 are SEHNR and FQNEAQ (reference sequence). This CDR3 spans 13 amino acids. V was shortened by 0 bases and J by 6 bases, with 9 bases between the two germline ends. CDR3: CASSLAPGIEQYF. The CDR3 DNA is TGTGCCAGCAGCTTAGCGCCCGGGATCGAGCAGTACTTC. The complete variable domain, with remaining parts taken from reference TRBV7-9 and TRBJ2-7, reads DTGVSQNPRHKITKRGQNVTFRCDPISEHNRLYWYRQTLGQGPEFLTYFQNEAQLEKSRLLSDRFSAERPKGSFSTLEIQRTEQGDSAMYLCASSLAPGIEQYFGPGTRLTVT.

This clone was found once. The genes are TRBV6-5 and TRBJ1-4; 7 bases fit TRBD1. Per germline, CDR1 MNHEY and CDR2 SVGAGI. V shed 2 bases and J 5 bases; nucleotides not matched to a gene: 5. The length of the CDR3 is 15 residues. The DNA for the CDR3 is TGTGCCAGCAGTTACGGGACAGTCAACAATGAAAAACTGTTTTTT. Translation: CASSYGTVNNEKLFF.

In nucleotides, the CDR3 is TGTGCCAGCAGCTCGTCCGCTGGGAATCAGCCCCAGCATTTT. Its translation is CASSSSAGNQPQHF. This chain links TRBV7-9 with TRBJ1-5; D is unresolved. V lost 4 bases and J 4 bases, leaving 11 bases between the germline ends. The CDR3 consists of 14 residues. CDR1 SEHNR and CDR2 FQNEAQ come from the germline V gene (reference sequence).

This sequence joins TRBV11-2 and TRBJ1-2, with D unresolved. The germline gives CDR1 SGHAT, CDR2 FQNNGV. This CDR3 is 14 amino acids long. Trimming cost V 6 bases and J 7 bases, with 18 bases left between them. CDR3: CASSNSGGVGGYTF. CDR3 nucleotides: TGTGCCAGCAGTAATAGCGGTGGGGTCGGTGGCTACACCTTC. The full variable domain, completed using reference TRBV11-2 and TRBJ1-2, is EAGVAQSPRYKIIEKRQSVAFWCNPISGHATLYWYQQILGQGPKLLIQFQNNGVVDDSQLPKDRFSAERLKGVDSTLKIQPAKLEDSAVYLCASSNSGGVGGYTFGSGTRLTVV.

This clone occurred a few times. CDR3 residues: CASSPREGIEAFF. DNA of the CDR3: TGTGCCAGTAGCCCACGGGAGGGAATTGAAGCTTTCTTT. The V and J genes are TRBV19 and TRBJ1-1; no definite D call. The germline gives CDR1 LNHDA, CDR2 SQIVND (reference sequence). This CDR3 is 13 amino acids long. The germline V and J ends were trimmed by 6 bases and 7 bases, with 15 bases remaining between them. Drawing the rest from reference TRBV19 and TRBJ1-1, the complete variable domain is DGGITQSPKYLFRKEGQNVTLSCEQNLNHDAMYWYRQDPGQGLRLIYYSQIVNDFQKGDIAEGYSVSREKKESFPLTVTSAQKNPTAFYLCASSPREGIEAFFGQGTRLTVV.

The DNA of the CDR3 is TGTGCCACCAGCCGAGGGGGGGAAAGCGGAGGAGAGCAGTTCTTC. This encodes CATSRGGESGGEQFF. This rearrangement joins TRBV15 to TRBJ2-1; D possibly corresponds to TRBD2 (7 bases). Per germline, CDR1 LNHNV and CDR2 YYDKDF (reference sequence). This CDR3 has 15 amino acids. Trimming stripped 5 bases from V and 10 bases from J, with 21 bases between.

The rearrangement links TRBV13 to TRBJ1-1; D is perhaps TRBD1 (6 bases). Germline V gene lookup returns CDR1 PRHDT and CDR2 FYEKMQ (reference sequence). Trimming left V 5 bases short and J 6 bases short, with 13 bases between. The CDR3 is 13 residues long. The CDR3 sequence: CASSLGQQPEAFF. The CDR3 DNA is TGTGCCAGCAGCCTGGGACAACAACCTGAAGCTTTCTTT.

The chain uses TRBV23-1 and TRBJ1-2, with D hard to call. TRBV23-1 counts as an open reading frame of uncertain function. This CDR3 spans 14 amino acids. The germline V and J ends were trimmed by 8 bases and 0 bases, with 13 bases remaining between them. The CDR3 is CASPLDGSNYGYTF. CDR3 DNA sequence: TGCGCCAGCCCTCTGGACGGATCTAACTATGGCTACACCTTC.

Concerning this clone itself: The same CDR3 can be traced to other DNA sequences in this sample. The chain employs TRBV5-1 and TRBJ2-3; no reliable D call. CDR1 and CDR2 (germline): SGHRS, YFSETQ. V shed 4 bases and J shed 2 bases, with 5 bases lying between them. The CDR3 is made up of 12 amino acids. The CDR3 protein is CASSLDTDTQYF. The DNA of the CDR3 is TGCGCCAGCAGCCTGGACACAGATACGCAGTATTTT.